This entry describes one T cell receptor beta chain. Its specificity is unknown. The CDR3 spans 17 residues. V was pared by 0 bases and J by 4 bases, with 6 bases of the junction left unmatched. Looked up from germline, CDR1 is LNHNV and CDR2 is YYDKDF (reference sequence). The data derive from a study of cytomegalovirus exposure and HLA in healthy donors. General study points: Roughly uniform depth of sequencing across donors was assumed in presence/absence analyses.

13 Jbeta primers and 60 Vbeta primers were used for the PCR. Generated by immunoSEQ multiplex PCR, the TCRdb table keeps only in-frame clones and is missing some. The sample has 120,000 or so clones, around 73% seen once; the top ten hold about 7.9%. This TCR was recovered from a middle-aged woman in good health and CMV-seropositive. Sequencing was carried out using PBMCs. The genes are TRBV15 and TRBJ1-6; TRBD1 agrees at 7 bases. The CDR3 reads CATSRDLGQRYNSPLHF. The CDR3, as DNA: TGTGCCACCAGCAGAGATCTGGGACAGCGGTATAATTCACCCCTCCACTTT. Variable domain in full (rest from reference TRBV15 and TRBJ1-6): DAMVIQNPRYQVTQFGKPVTLSCSQTLNHNVMYWYQQKSSQAPKLLFHYYDKDFNNEADTPDNFQSRRPNTSFCFLDIRSPGLGDTAMYLCATSRDLGQRYNSPLHFGNGTRLTVT.